Listed here are 18 T cell receptor beta chains from one sample, sequenced in a study of vaccination effects on CD4 cells after COVID-19. Antigen-specific CD4+ T cells were expanded (with viral peptide pools) by the ViraFEST assay ahead of sequencing. Following 10 days of culture, CD4+ T cells were isolated. Participants received two doses of either the BNT162b2 or mRNA-1273 vaccine. Antigen specificity for these receptors is unknown. TCRdb's copy holds only in-frame clones and misses some; the assay was immunoSEQ multiplex PCR. The table records more than 20,000 clones, 72% of them present only once. Material: CD4+ T cells from PBMCs cultured with HCoV-NL63 spike peptides, obtained after COVID-19 vaccination. Receptor source: a human donor who received a COVID-19 vaccine.

This rearrangement joins TRBV7-2 to TRBJ2-5; D remains ambiguous. Germline CDR1 reads SGHTA; CDR2 reads FQGNSA. This CDR3 region has 12 residues. The V gene lost 8 bases and the J gene lost 8 bases, with 15 bases spanning the gap. CDR3 DNA sequence: TGTGCCAGCTCCTCCCTGAAAGTAACCCAGTACTTC. It codes for CASSSLKVTQYF. Looking up the rest from reference TRBV7-2 and TRBJ2-5 gives the full variable domain: GAGVSQSPSNKVTEKGKDVELRCDPISGHTALYWYRQSLGQGLEFLIYFQGNSAPDKSGLPSDRFSAERTGGSVSTLTIQRTQQEDSAVYLCASSSLKVTQYFGPGTRLLVL.

This chain uses TRBV5-4 with TRBJ1-4; unclear D gene. Germline loops: CDR1 SGHNT, CDR2 YYREEE (reference sequence). This CDR3 region has 14 residues. V was shortened by 0 bases and J by 8 bases, with 11 bases between the two germline ends. CDR3 loop: CASSLGNVQEKLFF. DNA for the CDR3: TGTGCCAGCAGCTTGGGGAATGTACAAGAAAAACTGTTTTTT. The full variable domain, rest sourced from reference TRBV5-4 and TRBJ1-4, is ETGVTQSPTHLIKTRGQQVTLRCSSQSGHNTVSWYQQALGQGPQFIFQYYREEENGRGNFPPRFSGLQFPNYSSELNVNALELDDSALYLCASSLGNVQEKLFFGSGTQLSVL.

The V gene is TRBV6-5, the J gene TRBJ1-2; D is perhaps TRBD1 (5 bases). The V end lost 7 bases, the J end lost 8 bases, and 17 bases lay between the germline ends. Looked up from germline, CDR1 is MNHEY and CDR2 is SVGAGI. The CDR3 contains 13 residues. The CDR3 is CASNESKGRGYTF. CDR3 nucleotide sequence: TGTGCCAGCAACGAGAGCAAGGGGAGAGGCTACACCTTC.

For this clone: This same CDR3 is encoded by further DNA sequences in the sample. The gene calls are TRBV18 and TRBJ2-7, with D possibly being TRBD2 (5 bases). Trimming took off 3 bases at V and 7 bases at J, with 13 bases between the two ends. Germline values: CDR1 KGHSH, CDR2 LQKENI. This CDR3 has 13 residues. Here the CDR3 reads CASSPGGESEQYF. The CDR3 region has the DNA TGTGCCAGCTCACCCGGTGGGGAGTCGGAGCAGTACTTC.

The rearrangement uses TRBV19 and TRBJ1-5; D is possibly TRBD1 (6 bases). CDR1 LNHDA and CDR2 SQIVND come from the germline V gene (reference sequence). CDR3 length: 15 residues. The V end lost 5 bases, the J end lost 3 bases, and 14 bases lay between the germline ends. CDR3 loop: CASSGYRDNNQPQHF. The DNA for the CDR3 is TGTGCCAGTAGTGGGTACCGGGACAACAATCAGCCCCAGCATTTT.

This clone was observed a handful of times. This chain uses TRBV30 with TRBJ1-5, with 9 bases fitting TRBD1. The CDR3 totals 13 residues. Germline-derived CDR1 and CDR2 are GTSNPN and SVGIG (reference sequence). J was trimmed by 5 bases and V by 8 bases; bases with no gene match: 7. The CDR3 DNA sequence: TGTGCCGCGGGACAGGGTACCGATCAGCCCCAGCATTTT. It yields the protein CAAGQGTDQPQHF.

The rearrangement uses TRBV2 and TRBJ1-4; TRBD1 aligns across 8 bases. V lost 6 bases to trimming and J lost 7 bases; unmatched junction nucleotides: 10. Germline loops: CDR1 SNHLY, CDR2 FYNNEI. The CDR3 loop spans 15 amino acids. The CDR3 is CASRLRTGRGEKLFF. The CDR3 DNA reads TGTGCCAGCAGACTACGGACAGGGAGGGGTGAAAAACTGTTTTTT.

This chain uses TRBV19 with TRBJ2-7; 7 positions agree with TRBD1. CDR1 and CDR2 (germline): LNHDA, SQIVND (reference sequence). V gave up 4 bases and J gave up 8 bases; unmatched junction bases: 8. The length of the CDR3 is 13 residues. The CDR3: CASSNGQEYKQYF. DNA of the CDR3: TGTGCCAGTAGTAATGGACAGGAGTACAAGCAGTACTTC.

This rearrangement joins TRBV12-3 or TRBV12-4 to TRBJ2-7, with D perhaps matching TRBD1 (7 bases). V was clipped by 6 bases and J by 4 bases, with 13 bases between them. The CDR3 length is 13 residues. CDR3 in amino acids: CASRRDRLYEQYF. CDR3 nucleotide sequence: TGTGCCAGCAGGCGGGACAGACTTTACGAGCAGTACTTC.

The chain recombines TRBV18 with TRBJ2-7, with 11 nucleotides matching TRBD2. The CDR3 has 17 residues. In germline, CDR1 is KGHSH, CDR2 LQKENI. With V trimmed by 8 bases and J by 1 base, 13 bases remained unmatched. The DNA of the CDR3 is TGTGCCAGCACCCAGGCAACTAGCGGGAGAGGGTCCTACGAGCAGTACTTC. Translating gives CASTQATSGRGSYEQYF.

The V gene is TRBV5-5, the J gene TRBJ2-1, with no clear D. The V end lost 1 base, the J end lost 4 bases, and 3 bases lay between the germline ends. Germline CDR1 is SGHKS and CDR2 is YYEKEE (reference sequence). The CDR3 has 12 residues. The CDR3 reads CASSLNYNEQFF. The CDR3 coding sequence is TGTGCCAGCAGCTTGAATTACAATGAGCAGTTCTTC.

DNA for the CDR3: TGTGCCAGCAGCGTAGGGTTTAGCGGGGGGCCCTGGCAAGAGACCCAGTACTTC. As protein: CASSVGFSGGPWQETQYF. The chain recombines TRBV9 with TRBJ2-5, with 10 nucleotides matching TRBD2. V lost 0 bases and J lost 2; bases outside the gene matches: 10. Germline CDR1 and CDR2: SGDLS and YYNGEE. The CDR3 totals 18 residues.

The chain is built from TRBV2 and TRBJ1-2; 7 bases are shared with TRBD1. The V gene end was trimmed by 3 bases and the J gene end by 5 bases; junction bases not matched to a gene: 12. Germline values: CDR1 SNHLY, CDR2 FYNNEI. The CDR3 has 16 amino acids. CDR3 region: CASSEDRPLRMYGYTF. The CDR3 DNA reads TGTGCCAGCAGTGAGGACAGGCCCCTGCGAATGTATGGCTACACCTTC.

This clone has only one observation. The gene calls are TRBV7-9 and TRBJ1-2; maybe TRBD1 (5 bases). With 6 bases removed from V and 5 bases from J, the gap between germline ends came to 16 bases. The V gene's germline CDR1 is SEHNR and CDR2 FQNEAQ (reference sequence). This CDR3 is built from 14 residues. DNA of the CDR3: TGTGCCAGCAGACCTCAGTGGGGACGGTATGGCTACACCTTC. This gives the protein CASRPQWGRYGYTF.

The CDR3 nucleotides read TGTGCCAGCAGCTTAGGGAAGAGTTTCACTTGGTACACTGAAGCTTTCTTT. Protein product: CASSLGKSFTWYTEAFF. This rearrangement joins TRBV7-2 to TRBJ1-1, with unresolved D. With 1 base removed from V and 3 bases from J, the gap between germline ends came to 18 bases. The V gene's germline CDR1 is SGHTA and CDR2 FQGNSA. This CDR3 region has 17 residues.

The chain has TRBV6-5 and TRBJ1-2; D is undetermined. The germline V gene encodes CDR1 MNHEY and CDR2 SVGAGI. The CDR3 contains 12 residues. V lost 9 bases and J lost 7, with 15 bases in between. CDR3 nucleotides: TGTGCCAGTACGGACGGTCTGGGTGGCTACACCTTC. Translating gives CASTDGLGGYTF.

The chain combines TRBV25-1 with TRBJ2-4; possible D gene TRBD2, 5 bases. The CDR3 contains 16 residues. V lost 0 bases to trimming and J lost 0 bases, with 9 bases between them. Germline CDR1 reads MGHDK; CDR2 reads SYGVNS. The CDR3 region is CASSEYTGTAKNIQYF. As DNA, the CDR3 is TGTGCCAGCAGTGAATACACGGGAACAGCCAAAAACATTCAGTACTTC.

This chain joins TRBV6-6 and TRBJ2-7; D perhaps matches TRBD2 (5 bases). Germline CDR1 is MNHNY and CDR2 is SVGAGI (reference sequence). The V end lost 6 bases, the J end lost 5 bases, and 11 bases lay between the germline ends. The CDR3 sequence is 12 residues long. The CDR3 DNA sequence: TGTGCCAGCAGCTCTGTGGAGGACGAGCAGTACTTC. This codes for CASSSVEDEQYF.